What follows describes a single TCR beta chain. Participants were aged about 18 to 100 years from 20 to 30 US areas. Researchers sorted participants into cohorts using their self-reported clinical history. These data belong to a study of blood T cell repertoires in COVID-19. The overall study: The samples span acute and convalescent COVID-19 from the United States, Italy and Spain.

The data were produced by immunoSEQ multiplex PCR, yet TCRdb's version contains in-frame clones alone and is incomplete. The sample shows 150,000 to 250,000 clones, roughly 87% of them seen only once. Germline V gene sequence: CDR1 MNHEY, CDR2 SVGAGI. There are 16 residues in the CDR3. V was shortened by 0 bases and J by 5 bases, with 16 bases between the two germline ends. The sample comprised PBMCs or T cells enriched from blood (not recorded which). This clonotype originated in a woman aged 25 to 39 who had recovered from COVID-19. The chain uses TRBV6-5 and TRBJ1-1, with TRBD1 as a possible D gene (5 bases). CDR3 residues: CASSYSVNRLGTEAFF. The CDR3 region has the DNA TGTGCCAGCAGTTACTCGGTTAACAGGTTAGGGACTGAAGCTTTCTTT.